This TCR beta chain stems from a study of T-cell memory formation after mild COVID-19. Whole-study results and caveats: Still unconfirmed is whether the second-wave clones peaking on day 37 recognized SARS-CoV-2. Cross-reactive memory appears to have joined, as suggested by some responding clones showing up in pre-infection memory. Largely, contracting CD4+ clones fell within CM and EM, and contracting CD8+ clones within EMRA.

In regard to this clonotype: Its antigen remains unidentified.

The CDR3 has 14 residues. Deletions cut 4 bases from V and 2 bases from J, with 10 bases between. Germline V gives CDR1 LGHNA, CDR2 YNFKEQ. TCR alpha and TCR beta cDNA libraries carrying sample barcodes and UMIs came from 5'RACE with constant-segment primers. TCRdb recomputed calls from the 5' RACE reads with MiXCR, one row per CDR3 protein. The profile shows about 180,000 distinct CDR3 sequences, approximately 16% of them singletons. Sequencing used PBMCs or a T cell subset sorted from them (not recorded which). The chain links TRBV4-2 to TRBJ2-3; D may be TRBD1 or TRBD2 (5 bases each). This clonotype was obtained from an adult woman who had mild COVID-19 (a few samples of this study predate the infection). Cell type and time point are not known. CDR3 nucleotide sequence: TGTGCCAGCAGCCCCGGGACCCTCACAGATACGCAGTATTTT. This codes for CASSPGTLTDTQYF.